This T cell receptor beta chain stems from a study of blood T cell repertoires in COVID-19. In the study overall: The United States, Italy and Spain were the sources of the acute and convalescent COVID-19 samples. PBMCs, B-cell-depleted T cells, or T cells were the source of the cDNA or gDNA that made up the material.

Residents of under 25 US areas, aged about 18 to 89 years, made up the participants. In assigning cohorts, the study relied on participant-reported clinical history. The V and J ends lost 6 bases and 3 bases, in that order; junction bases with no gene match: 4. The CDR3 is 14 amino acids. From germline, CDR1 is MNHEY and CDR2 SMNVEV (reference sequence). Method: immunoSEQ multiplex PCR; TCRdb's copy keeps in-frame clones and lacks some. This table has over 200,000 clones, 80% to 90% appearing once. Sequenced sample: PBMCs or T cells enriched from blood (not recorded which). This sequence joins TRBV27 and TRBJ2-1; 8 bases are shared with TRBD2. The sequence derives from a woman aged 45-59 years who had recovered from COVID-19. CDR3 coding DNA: TGTGCCAGCAGACCCGGGACTAGCTACAATGAGCAGTTCTTC. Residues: CASRPGTSYNEQFF.